These 16 T cell receptor beta chains originate from one sample sequenced in a study of blood T cells in healthy people across ages. A second 7 to 11 cycle PCR used barcoded and J-beta primers. TCRdb reanalysed the 5' RACE reads using MiXCR and keeps one entry per CDR3 protein. The sample lists 590,000 or so distinct CDR3 sequences; about 30% were seen once. Sequencing input: blood. These receptors were taken from an elderly woman in good health.

As concerns this clonotype: A much larger clone differs by one base, so this may be a read error. The conserved phenylalanine or tryptophan is not found at the CDR3 terminus, so this likely reflects a read error. The chain uses TRBV12-3 or TRBV12-4 and TRBJ2-7; 7 nucleotides match TRBD1. The CDR3 length is 14 residues. V lost 3 bases and J lost 5; bases outside the gene matches: 7. The CDR3 DNA is TGTGCCAGCAGTTTTAGCAGGGGGACCAACGAGCAGTACCTC. Amino acids: CASSFSRGTNEQYL.

This clonotype appeared many times. The chain uses TRBV30 and TRBJ2-7; D possibly corresponds to TRBD1 (6 bases). This CDR3 has 12 amino acids. Germline V gene sequence: CDR1 GTSNPN, CDR2 SVGIG (reference sequence). The ends were cut back, 1 base at V and 6 bases at J, with 10 bases in the middle. The CDR3 protein is CAWSETGGEQYF. The CDR3 DNA is TGTGCCTGGAGTGAGACAGGCGGCGAGCAGTACTTC.

The chain couples TRBV14 to TRBJ1-6; 8 nucleotides agree with TRBD1. The CDR3 totals 12 residues. From germline, CDR1 is SGHDN and CDR2 FVKESK. J gave up 15 bases and V 3 bases, and 4 bases lay outside the gene matches. CDR3 coding DNA: TGTGCCAGCAGCCACGGACAGGGCCGCCTCCACTTT. It specifies CASSHGQGRLHF.

A word on this clonotype: This may stem from a read error, because a much larger clone lies one nucleotide away. The CDR3 spells CTTSADSGVYEQYF. The CDR3 coding sequence is TGTACCACCAGCGCCGACAGTGGGGTTTACGAGCAGTACTTC. This chain connects TRBV15 to TRBJ2-7; D may be TRBD1 (5 bases). The CDR3 has 14 amino acids. CDR1 is LNHNV, CDR2 YYDKDF, per germline (reference sequence).

In its sample, this clonotype was seen many times. The V and J genes are TRBV20-1 and TRBJ1-1, with D perhaps matching TRBD1 (5 bases). Germline V gene data show CDR1 as DFQATT and CDR2 as SNEGSKA (reference sequence). The length of the CDR3 is 17 residues. The V and J ends lost 0 bases and 2 bases respectively, with 19 bases between them. The CDR3 DNA reads as TGCAGTGCTAGAGATCGGGGCAGGGCGACGGTTAACACTGAAGCTTTCTTT. It specifies CSARDRGRATVNTEAFF.

This chain's CDR3 is CASSPMGGTAYNEQFF. The CDR3 DNA follows: TGTGCCAGCAGCCCGATGGGTGGGACAGCTTACAATGAGCAGTTCTTC. The rearrangement links TRBV7-2 to TRBJ2-1; 7 bases match TRBD1. Germline CDR1 reads SGHTA; CDR2 reads FQGNSA. Losses at the gene ends were 5 bases for V and 4 bases for J; bases not matched to a gene: 11. The length of the CDR3 is 16 residues.

There are a few counts of this clonotype. The genes are TRBV28 and TRBJ1-5; tentative D call: TRBD1 (5 bases). Trimming removed 7 bases from V and 9 bases from J, with 19 bases in between. The CDR3 has 14 amino acids. Per germline, CDR1 MDHEN and CDR2 SYDVKM. The CDR3 sequence: CASNRDLPRGPQHF. The CDR3 bases are TGTGCCAGCAACCGGGACCTCCCACGGGGGCCCCAGCATTTT.

This clonotype appeared many times. The genes are TRBV20-1 and TRBJ1-2; 8 nucleotides align to TRBD1. There are 13 residues in the CDR3. Germline V gene data show CDR1 as DFQATT and CDR2 as SNEGSKA (reference sequence). V dropped 1 base and J dropped 5; count of bases not matched to a gene: 3. The DNA for the CDR3 is TGCAGTGCTAGAGTGGGACAGGCATATGGCTACACCTTC. Its protein product is CSARVGQAYGYTF.

Regarding this clonotype: A single base separates this from a much larger clone, so it may be a read error. The V gene is TRBV5-1, the J gene TRBJ2-5; TRBD1 might be the D (6 bases). The germline V gene encodes CDR1 SGHRS and CDR2 YFSETQ. With 9 bases removed from V and 11 bases from J, the gap between germline ends came to 23 bases. The CDR3 is 13 residues long. This CDR3 is CATKKEPTGEQYF. CDR3 nucleotide sequence: TGCGCCACCAAGAAGGAACCGACAGGAGAGCAGTACTTC. Drawing the rest from reference TRBV5-1 and TRBJ2-5, the complete variable domain is KAGVTQTPRYLIKTRGQQVTLSCSPISGHRSVSWYQQTPGQGLQFLFEYFSETQRNKGNFPGRFSGRQFSNSRSEMNVSTLELGDSALYLCATKKEPTGEQYFGPGTRLLVL.

V and J are TRBV20-1 and TRBJ2-5, with 10 nucleotides matching TRBD1. V lost 1 base and J lost 5; bases outside the gene matches: 4. The CDR3 is 14 residues long. Germline V gene data show CDR1 as DFQATT and CDR2 as SNEGSKA (reference sequence). Here the CDR3 reads CSARVDRGWETQYF. Written as DNA, the CDR3 is TGCAGTGCTAGAGTGGACAGGGGGTGGGAGACCCAGTACTTC.

V and J are TRBV7-2 and TRBJ2-1; D ambiguous. Germline V gene lookup returns CDR1 SGHTA and CDR2 FQGNSA. This CDR3 contains 13 residues. V was cut by 5 bases and J by 4 bases, with 9 bases left in between. The CDR3 nucleotides are TGTGCCAGCAGCGCAAGGCCTTACAATGAGCAGTTCTTC. It codes for CASSARPYNEQFF.

This clonotype appeared many times. The V call is TRBV5-1, the J call TRBJ1-2, with 7 positions matching TRBD1. The CDR3 consists of 13 residues. Germline loops: CDR1 SGHRS, CDR2 YFSETQ. V was clipped by 4 bases and J by 10 bases; unmatched bases: 10. The CDR3 here is CASSMGQYDLYTF. The CDR3 region has the DNA TGCGCCAGCAGCATGGGACAGTATGACCTCTACACCTTC.

About this clonotype itself: A much larger clone sits a single nucleotide away, making a read error possible. This chain uses TRBV20-1 with TRBJ2-4; 7 nucleotides align to TRBD2. With the DNA end fitting TRBJ2-7 better, the J assignment may be wrong. The CDR3 extends over 15 amino acids. CDR1 and CDR2 (germline): DFQATT, SNEGSKA (reference sequence). CDR3 nucleotides: TGCAGTGCTAGAGAGGGTGGCGGGGGTTGGTACGAGCAGTACTTC. It is translated as CSAREGGGGWYEQYF.

The table lists this clonotype with many counts. Compared with germline, one end of the junction differs, possibly owing to a read error. The chain joins TRBV10-2 to TRBJ2-5; D gene uncertain. Germline V CDR1 and CDR2: WSHSY, SAAADI. The CDR3 is made up of 12 amino acids. The CDR3, as DNA: TGTGCCAGCAGCTTTGGGGAAGAGACCCAGTACTTC. Protein sequence: CASSFGEETQYF.

The table lists this clonotype with many counts. The rearrangement joins TRBV6-5 to TRBJ2-1; TRBD2 agrees at 10 bases. The V gene end was trimmed by 2 bases and the J gene end by 8 bases; junction bases not matched to a gene: 15. CDR1 MNHEY and CDR2 SVGAGI come from the germline V gene. The CDR3 is 18 amino acids. For the CDR3, the DNA is TGTGCCAGCAGTTACCGCCCCGGAGTAAGCGGGGGGGCTGATGAGCAGTTCTTC. Translation: CASSYRPGVSGGADEQFF.

On this clonotype: It may be a read error: a sequence one base away is much more abundant. The chain combines TRBV4-2 with TRBJ1-5, with a weak D call TRBD1 (6 bases). Germline CDR1 reads LGHNA; CDR2 reads YNFKEQ. This CDR3 comprises 17 residues. Between the trimmed V and J ends, which lost 3 bases and 5 bases, there was a span of 20 bases. The CDR3 region is CASSQLGGGPRDQPQHF. Here the CDR3 DNA reads TGTGCCAGCAGCCAGCTGGGGGGGGGCCCTCGGGATCAGCCCCAGCATTTT.